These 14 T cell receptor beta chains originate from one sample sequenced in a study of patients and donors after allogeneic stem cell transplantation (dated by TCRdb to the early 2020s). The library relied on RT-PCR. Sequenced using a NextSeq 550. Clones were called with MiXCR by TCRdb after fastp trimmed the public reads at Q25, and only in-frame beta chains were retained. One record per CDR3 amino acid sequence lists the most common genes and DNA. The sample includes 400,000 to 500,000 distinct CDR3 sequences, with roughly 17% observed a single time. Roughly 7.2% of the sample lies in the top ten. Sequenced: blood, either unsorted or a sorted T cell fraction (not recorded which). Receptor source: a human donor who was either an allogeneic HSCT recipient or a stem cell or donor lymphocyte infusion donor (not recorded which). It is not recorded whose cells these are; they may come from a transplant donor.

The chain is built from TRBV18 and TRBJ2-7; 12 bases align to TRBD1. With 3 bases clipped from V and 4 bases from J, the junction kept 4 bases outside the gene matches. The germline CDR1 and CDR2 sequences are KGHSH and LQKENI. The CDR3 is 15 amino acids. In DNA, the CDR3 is TGTGCCAGCTCACCGTGGGGACAGGGGGCATACGAGCAGTACTTC. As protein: CASSPWGQGAYEQYF.

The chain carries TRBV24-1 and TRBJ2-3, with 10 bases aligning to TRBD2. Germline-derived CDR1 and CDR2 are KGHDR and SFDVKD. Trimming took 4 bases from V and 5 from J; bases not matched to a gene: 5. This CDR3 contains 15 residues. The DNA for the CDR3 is TGTGCCACCAGTGAACTAGCGGGGCCGCGAGATACGCAGTATTTT. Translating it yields CATSELAGPRDTQYF.

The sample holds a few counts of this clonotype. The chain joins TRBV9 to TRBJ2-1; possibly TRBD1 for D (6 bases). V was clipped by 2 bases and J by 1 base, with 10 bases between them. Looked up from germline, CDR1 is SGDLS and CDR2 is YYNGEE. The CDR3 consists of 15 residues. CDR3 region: CASSVTTGSYNEQFF. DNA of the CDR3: TGTGCCAGCAGCGTGACGACAGGTTCCTACAATGAGCAGTTCTTC.

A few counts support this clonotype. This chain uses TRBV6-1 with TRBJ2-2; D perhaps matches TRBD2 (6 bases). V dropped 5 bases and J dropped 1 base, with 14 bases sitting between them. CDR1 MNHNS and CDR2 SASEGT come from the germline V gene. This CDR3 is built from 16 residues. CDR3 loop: CASSHTPGGNTGELFF. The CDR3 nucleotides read TGTGCCAGCAGTCATACCCCCGGGGGGAACACCGGGGAGCTGTTTTTT.

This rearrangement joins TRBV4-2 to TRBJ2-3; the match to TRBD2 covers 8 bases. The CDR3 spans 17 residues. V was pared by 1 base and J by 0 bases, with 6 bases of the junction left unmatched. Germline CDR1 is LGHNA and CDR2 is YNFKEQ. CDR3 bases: TGTGCCAGCAGCCAAGCCAGGACTAGCCCTAGCACAGATACGCAGTATTTT. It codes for CASSQARTSPSTDTQYF.

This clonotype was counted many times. The CDR3 DNA reads as TGCAGTGCTCCGGACAGTAAAGGCACTGAAGCTTTCTTT. Translated: CSAPDSKGTEAFF. The V and J genes are TRBV20-1 and TRBJ1-1, with D perhaps TRBD1 (6 bases). The CDR3 length is 13 residues. V lost 5 bases and J 4 bases, leaving 14 bases between the germline ends. From germline, CDR1 is DFQATT and CDR2 SNEGSKA (reference sequence).

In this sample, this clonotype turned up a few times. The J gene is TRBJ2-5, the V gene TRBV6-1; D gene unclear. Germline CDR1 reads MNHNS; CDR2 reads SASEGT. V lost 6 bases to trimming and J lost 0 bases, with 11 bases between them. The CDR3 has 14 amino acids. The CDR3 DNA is TGTGCCAGCAGCTCACCGACATACCAAGAGACCCAGTACTTC. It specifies CASSSPTYQETQYF.

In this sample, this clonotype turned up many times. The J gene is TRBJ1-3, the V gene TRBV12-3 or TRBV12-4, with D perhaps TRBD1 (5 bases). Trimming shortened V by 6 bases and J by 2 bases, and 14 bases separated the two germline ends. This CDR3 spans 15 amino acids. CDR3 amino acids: CASSLRRGAGNTIYF. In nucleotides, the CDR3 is TGTGCCAGCAGCCTTCGTAGGGGAGCTGGAAACACCATATATTTT.

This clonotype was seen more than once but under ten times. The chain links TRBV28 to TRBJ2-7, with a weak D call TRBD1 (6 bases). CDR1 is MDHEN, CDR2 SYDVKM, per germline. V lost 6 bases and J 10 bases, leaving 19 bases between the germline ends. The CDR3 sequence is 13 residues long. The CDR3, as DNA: TGTGCCAGCAGGAGGACAGCCTTACGAGACCAGTACTTC. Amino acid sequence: CASRRTALRDQYF. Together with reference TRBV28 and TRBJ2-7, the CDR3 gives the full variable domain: DVKVTQSSRYLVKRTGEKVFLECVQDMDHENMFWYRQDPGLGLRLIYFSYDVKMKEKGDIPEGYSVSREKKERFSLILESASTNQTSMYLCASRRTALRDQYFGPGTRLTVT.

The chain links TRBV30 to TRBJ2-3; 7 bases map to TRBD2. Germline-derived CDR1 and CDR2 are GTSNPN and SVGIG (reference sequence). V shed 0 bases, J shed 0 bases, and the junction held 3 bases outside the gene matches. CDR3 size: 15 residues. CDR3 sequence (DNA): TGTGCCTGGAGTGTACGGGAGGCTAGCACAGATACGCAGTATTTT. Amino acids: CAWSVREASTDTQYF.

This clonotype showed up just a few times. The CDR3: CASSTLAGGLYEQYF. CDR3 sequence (DNA): TGTGCCAGCTCAACACTAGCGGGAGGGCTCTACGAGCAGTACTTC. The chain employs TRBV2 and TRBJ2-7, with 13 bases fitting TRBD2. V shed 8 bases, J shed 3 bases, and the junction held 7 bases outside the gene matches. Germline assignment: CDR1 SNHLY and CDR2 FYNNEI. This CDR3 is 15 amino acids long.

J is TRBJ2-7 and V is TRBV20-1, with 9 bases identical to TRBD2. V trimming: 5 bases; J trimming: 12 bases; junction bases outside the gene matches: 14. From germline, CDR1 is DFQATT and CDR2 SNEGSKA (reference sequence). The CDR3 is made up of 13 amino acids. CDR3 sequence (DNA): TGCAGTGCTTCGACAGGAACGATAGCGGGGGCGTACTTC. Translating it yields CSASTGTIAGAYF.

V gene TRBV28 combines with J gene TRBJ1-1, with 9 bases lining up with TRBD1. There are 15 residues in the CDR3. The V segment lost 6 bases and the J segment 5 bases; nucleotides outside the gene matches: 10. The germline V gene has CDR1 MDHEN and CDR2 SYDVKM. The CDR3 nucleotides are TGTGCCAGCAGCGGACCGACAGGGGGTTATACTGAAGCTTTCTTT. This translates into CASSGPTGGYTEAFF.

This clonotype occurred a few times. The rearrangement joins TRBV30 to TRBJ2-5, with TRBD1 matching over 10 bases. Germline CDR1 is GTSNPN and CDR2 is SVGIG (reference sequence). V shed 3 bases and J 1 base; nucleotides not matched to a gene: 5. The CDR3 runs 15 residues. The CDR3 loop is CAWRGGQGPQETQYF. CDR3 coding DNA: TGTGCCTGGAGGGGGGGACAGGGGCCCCAAGAGACCCAGTACTTC.